The present T cell receptor (beta chain) was sequenced within a study of blood T cell repertoires in COVID-19. Original processing notes: Amplifying reference gene primers gave estimates of nucleated cell counts. Sequencing used immunoSEQ multiplex PCR; TCRdb keeps in-frame clones, though not all of them. V, J and clone size are those of that table, while D and trimming were read from the DNA. The sample lists about 75,000 clones; approximately 74% were seen once. Looked up from germline, CDR1 is LNHDA and CDR2 is SQIVND (reference sequence). J lost 6 bases, V lost 3 bases, and 4 bases had no gene match. The CDR3 length is 14 residues. This clone was observed a handful of times.

The sequenced material came from peripheral blood. This sequence originates from a human donor with acute or convalescent COVID-19. The donor label of this sample is uncertain. V gene TRBV19 combines with J gene TRBJ2-7; 11 nucleotides match TRBD2. The CDR3 DNA reads TGTGCCAGTAGTATTAGCGGGAGGGCCGGCGAGCAGTACTTC. It specifies CASSISGRAGEQYF.